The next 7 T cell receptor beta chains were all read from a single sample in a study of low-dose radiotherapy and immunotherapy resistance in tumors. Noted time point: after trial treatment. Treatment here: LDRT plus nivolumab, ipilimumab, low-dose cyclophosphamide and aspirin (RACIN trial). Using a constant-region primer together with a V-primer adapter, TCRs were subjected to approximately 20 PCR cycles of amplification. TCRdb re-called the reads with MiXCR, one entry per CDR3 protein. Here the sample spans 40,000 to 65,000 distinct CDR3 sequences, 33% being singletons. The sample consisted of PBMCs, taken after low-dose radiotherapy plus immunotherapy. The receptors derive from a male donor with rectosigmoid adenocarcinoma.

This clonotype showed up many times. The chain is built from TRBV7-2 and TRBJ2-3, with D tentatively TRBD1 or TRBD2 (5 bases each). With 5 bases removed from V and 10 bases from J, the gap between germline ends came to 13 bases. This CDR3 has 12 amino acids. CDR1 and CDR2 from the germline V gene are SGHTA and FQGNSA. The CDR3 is CASSAQRGSQYF. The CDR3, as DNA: TGTGCCAGCAGCGCCCAGAGGGGATCGCAGTATTTT.

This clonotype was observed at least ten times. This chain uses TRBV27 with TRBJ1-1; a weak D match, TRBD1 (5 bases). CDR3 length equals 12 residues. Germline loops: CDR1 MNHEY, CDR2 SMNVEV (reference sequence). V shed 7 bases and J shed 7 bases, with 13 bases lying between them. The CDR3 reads CASNTLQGEAFF. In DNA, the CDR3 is TGTGCCAGCAACACCCTCCAGGGTGAAGCTTTCTTT.

The CDR3 coding sequence is TGTGCCAGCAGCCCCCCCCGCATGATAGGGGGAGGGCCCTTCGGGGAGACCCAGTACTTC. Translated, it gives CASSPPRMIGGGPFGETQYF. The chain combines TRBV5-8 with TRBJ2-5; D perhaps matches TRBD2 (7 bases). The germline gives CDR1 SGHTS, CDR2 YDEGEE. The CDR3 extends over 20 amino acids. Trimming took 4 bases from V and 5 from J, leaving 33 bases between them.

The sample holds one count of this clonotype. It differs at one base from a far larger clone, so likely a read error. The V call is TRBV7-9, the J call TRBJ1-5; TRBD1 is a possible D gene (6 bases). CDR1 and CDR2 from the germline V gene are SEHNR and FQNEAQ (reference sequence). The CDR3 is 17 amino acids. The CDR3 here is CVSSTLTGRGVFAPQHF. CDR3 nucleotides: TGTGTCAGCAGCACTTTAACAGGGAGAGGGGTATTTGCGCCCCAGCATTTT.

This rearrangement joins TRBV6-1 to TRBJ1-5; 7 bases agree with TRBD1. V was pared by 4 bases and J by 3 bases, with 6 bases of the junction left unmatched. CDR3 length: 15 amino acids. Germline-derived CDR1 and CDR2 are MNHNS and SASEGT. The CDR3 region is CASSGVRGNNQPQHF. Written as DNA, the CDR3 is TGTGCCAGCAGTGGCGTCAGGGGGAACAATCAGCCCCAGCATTTT.

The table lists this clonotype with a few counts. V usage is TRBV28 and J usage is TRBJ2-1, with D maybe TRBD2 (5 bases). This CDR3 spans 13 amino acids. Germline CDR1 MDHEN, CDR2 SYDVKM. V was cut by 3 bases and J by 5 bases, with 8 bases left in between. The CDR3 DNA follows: TGTGCCAGCAGTTTGTCCGGGGACAATGAGCAGTTCTTC. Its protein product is CASSLSGDNEQFF.

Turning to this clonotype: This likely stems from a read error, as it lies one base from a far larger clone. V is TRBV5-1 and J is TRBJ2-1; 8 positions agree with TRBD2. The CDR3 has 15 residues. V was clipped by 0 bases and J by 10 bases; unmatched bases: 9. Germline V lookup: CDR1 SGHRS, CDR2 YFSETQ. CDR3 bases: TGCGCCAGCAGCTTGGAGAGCGGGGGCCCCTACGAGCAGTTCTTC. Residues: CASSLESGGPYEQFF.